Below, one T cell receptor beta chain is given with its context. Base qualities are not recorded, but no much larger clone differs from it by a single base. The method behind the library was the immunoSEQ multiplex PCR assay. For most patients, genomic DNA was isolated with the Qiagen DNeasy Blood and Tissue Kit and shipped frozen to Adaptive Biotechnologies for TCR sequencing. For most patients, genomic DNA was subjected to high-throughput TCR-beta CDR3 sequencing by Adaptive Biotechnologies. The authors processed their data as follows. TCR sequencing data for around 20 patients were retrieved from Adaptive's ImmunoSEQ software; three other patients were processed with MiXCR and VDJtools. CD4 versus CD8 sorting errors were corrected by removing sequences found in both subsets at a frequency ratio below 5:1. CDR3 nucleotide sequences shared between donor and recipient were removed because their origin could not be assigned. At least 2-fold expansion over unstimulated cells and a minimum CFSE-low frequency of 0.002% (template counts) or 0.001% (read counts) were required for clones to be classified as alloreactive. Clones detected in sequenced pre-transplant spleen, lymph node, or MLR CFSE-low populations of the donor or recipient were defined as mappable. Cumulative frequency of alloreactive clones was calculated as a percentage of all sequences weighted by copy number. Not all clones reach the TCRdb copy of this immuneACCESS table, which keeps in-frame sequences only. Checked studies attribute under half of the gap to unresolved V genes and leave the rest unexplained. From that table come the V and J calls and clone size; the DNA was used to work out D and trimming. The sample table contains fewer than 15,000 clones; only one count was recorded for 35% of them. The top ten clonotypes cover around 2.3% of the sample.

The CDR3, from cysteine to phenylalanine, totals 18 residues. The DNA shown is the 54-base CDR3, in frame from base 1. From V the trimming removes 3 bases and from J it removes 9 bases, while the gene matches leave 11 bases of the junction unaccounted for. The germline V gene specifies SGHNT as CDR1 and YENEEA as CDR2. The data are from a study of graft-versus-host responses after intestinal transplantation (dated by TCRdb to the early 2020s). Regarding the complete study: Recipients received multivisceral, liver-intestinal, or isolated intestinal transplants. Every recipient was given anti-thymocyte globulin induction, followed by around three years of maintenance tacrolimus and steroids. After intestinal transplantation, graft-versus-host and host-versus-graft alloreactive T cell clones in the graft, circulation and bone marrow were tracked using bulk TCR-beta CDR3 sequencing. To identify alloreactive clones, pre-transplant mixed lymphocyte reaction products were sequenced and compared with unstimulated pre-transplant donor and recipient T cells. Of the approximately 25 intestinal transplant recipients enrolled in the cohort, one of whom was a retransplant, a few patients without pretransplant specimens were excluded. Donor T cell macrochimerism was defined as a peak of at least 4% donor T cells among recipient peripheral blood mononuclear cells. Rather than being sequenced by the commercial service, samples from a few later patients were sequenced in-house on an Illumina MiSeq and processed with MiXCR.

The time point label on this specimen signifies: cells obtained before transplantation from donor or recipient. Mixed lymphocyte reactions plated 200,000 CFSE-labeled pre-transplant responders with 200,000 irradiated violet-dye-labeled stimulators and were cultured for 6 to 7 days. After the mixed lymphocyte reaction, proliferating CD3+CD4+CFSE-low and CD3+CD8+CFSE-low responder cells were FACS-sorted on a BD Influx sorter. Broad study findings and their caveats: The conclusions were limited by the relatively low number and heterogeneity of the intestinal transplant patients. GvH clones were detected in recipient bone marrow, and some of these GvH clones were observed earlier in ileal mucosa or blood, consistent with an intestinal mucosal origin. Peak levels of circulating GvH clones were associated with declines in HvG clones early after transplant. In patients with donor T cell macrochimerism, the allografts had high GvH to HvG T cell clonal ratios.

This receptor was obtained from a human patient who received an intestinal transplant. This receptor chain uses TRBV11-3 and TRBJ2-2; the central 15 bases match TRBD2. Material: alloreactive CD8+ T cells from a mixed lymphocyte reaction culture, obtained before intestinal transplant. The sample's cell subset or site label, decoded: CFSE-low proliferating T cells sorted from roughly six-day pre-transplant mixed lymphocyte reaction (GvH or HvG direction). The CDR3 region: CASSFQRTSGGAGRELFF. The DNA is TGTGCCAGCAGCTTCCAAAGGACTAGCGGGGGGGCAGGAAGGGAGCTGTTTTTT.